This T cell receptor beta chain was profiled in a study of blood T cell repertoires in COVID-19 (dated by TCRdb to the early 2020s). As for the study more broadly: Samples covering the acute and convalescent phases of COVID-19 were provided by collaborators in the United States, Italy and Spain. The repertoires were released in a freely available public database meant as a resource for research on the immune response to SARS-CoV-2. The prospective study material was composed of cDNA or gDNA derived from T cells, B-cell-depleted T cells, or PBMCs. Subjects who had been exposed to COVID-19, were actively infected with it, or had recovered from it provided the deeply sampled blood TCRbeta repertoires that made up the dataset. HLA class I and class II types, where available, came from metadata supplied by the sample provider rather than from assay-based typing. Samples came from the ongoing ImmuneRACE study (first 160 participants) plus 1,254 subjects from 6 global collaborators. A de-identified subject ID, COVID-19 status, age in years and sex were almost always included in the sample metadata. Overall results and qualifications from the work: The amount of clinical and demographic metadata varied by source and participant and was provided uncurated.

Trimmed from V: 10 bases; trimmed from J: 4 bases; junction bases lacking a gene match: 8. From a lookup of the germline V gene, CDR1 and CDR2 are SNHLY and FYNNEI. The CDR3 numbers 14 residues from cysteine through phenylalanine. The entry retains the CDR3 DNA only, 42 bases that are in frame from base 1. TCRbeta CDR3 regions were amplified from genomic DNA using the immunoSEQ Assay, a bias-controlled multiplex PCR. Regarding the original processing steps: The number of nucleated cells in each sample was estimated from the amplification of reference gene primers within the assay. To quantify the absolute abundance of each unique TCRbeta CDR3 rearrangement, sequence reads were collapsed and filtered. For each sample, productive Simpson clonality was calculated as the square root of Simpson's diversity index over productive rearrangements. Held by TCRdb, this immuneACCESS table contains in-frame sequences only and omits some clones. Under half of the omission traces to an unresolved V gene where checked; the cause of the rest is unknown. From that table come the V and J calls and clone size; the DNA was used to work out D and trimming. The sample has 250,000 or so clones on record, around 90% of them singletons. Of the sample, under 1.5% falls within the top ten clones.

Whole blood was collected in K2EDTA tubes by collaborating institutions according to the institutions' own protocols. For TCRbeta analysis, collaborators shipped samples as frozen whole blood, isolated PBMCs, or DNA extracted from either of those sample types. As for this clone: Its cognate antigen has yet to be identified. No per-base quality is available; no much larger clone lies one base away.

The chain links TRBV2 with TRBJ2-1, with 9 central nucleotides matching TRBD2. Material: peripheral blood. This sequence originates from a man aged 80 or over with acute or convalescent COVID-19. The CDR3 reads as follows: CATAGTSMYNEQFF. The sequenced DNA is TGTGCCACTGCCGGGACTAGCATGTACAATGAGCAGTTCTTC.